In its sample, the clone carrying this T cell receptor beta chain was seen many times. The data were taken from a study of T-cell reconstitution after alpha-beta-depleted transplantation in children. This CDR3 is 12 amino acids long. V shed 3 bases and J 8 bases; nucleotides not matched to a gene: 0. Germline lookup yields CDR1 SEHNR and CDR2 FQNEAQ (reference sequence). During its preparation, the TCRbeta library received unique molecular identifiers. Each CDR3 protein is one row after TCRdb ran MiXCR on the PCR reads. This table holds 200,000 to 250,000 distinct CDR3 sequences, approximately 9.5% found once.

This chain connects TRBV7-9 to TRBJ1-2, with 10 positions matching TRBD1. The specimen comprised PBMCs from the stem cell graft donor, sampled from the stem cell graft. The source is a human donor who donated a stem cell graft to a child with acute lymphoblastic leukemia. The CDR3 here is CASSLTGGGYTF. DNA for the CDR3: TGTGCCAGCAGCTTGACAGGGGGCGGCTACACCTTC.